What follows are 13 T cell receptor beta chains derived from one specimen sequenced in a study of shared clonotypes between healthy human individuals (TCRdb year 2020). The library was built by means of the immunoSEQ multiplex PCR assay. Entries here come from immuneACCESS through TCRdb and include only in-frame sequences with V and J called. Some clones fail to appear in such tables; in the studies checked, an unresolved V gene covers under half of the shortfall, and the cause of the remainder is unknown. This sample comprises about half a million clones, over 70% of them detected only once. The ten largest clones capture about 13% of the sample. Sequencing input: PBMCs. These receptors were obtained from a woman aged 35 to 49 in good health. Some clones in this sample may be carry-over from other donors' samples.

The gene calls are TRBV6-1 and TRBJ1-3, with 8 bases lining up with TRBD1. The CDR3 runs to 14 residues. Germline CDR1 is MNHNS and CDR2 is SASEGT. With 5 bases clipped from V and 4 bases from J, the junction kept 4 bases outside the gene matches. CDR3 protein: CASSSGTGGNTIYF. CDR3 bases: TGTGCCAGCAGTTCCGGGACAGGAGGAAACACCATATATTTT.

This clone was seen a single time. This chain connects TRBV30 to TRBJ1-3; perhaps TRBD1 as D (5 bases). Germline CDR1 GTSNPN, CDR2 SVGIG (reference sequence). Trimming stripped 1 base from V and 1 base from J, with 8 bases between. This CDR3 has 14 residues. The chain's CDR3 is CAWSARASGNTIYF. CDR3 bases: TGTGCCTGGAGTGCCAGGGCGTCTGGAAACACCATATATTTT. Using reference TRBV30 and TRBJ1-3 for the parts outside the CDR3, the full variable domain is SQTIHQWPATLVQPVGSPLSLECTVEGTSNPNLYWYRQAAGRGLQLLFYSVGIGQISSEVPQNLSASRPQDRQFILSSKKLLLSDSGFYLCAWSARASGNTIYFGEGSWLTVV.

This clone came up a few times. CDR3 sequence (DNA): TGTGCCATCAGTGAGTCGTCAGGGGGTAATCAGCCCCAGCATTTT. Translation gives CAISESSGGNQPQHF. The chain links TRBV10-3 to TRBJ1-5; 7 bases map to TRBD1. The CDR3 consists of 15 residues. Unmatched junction bases numbered 3, after V lost 0 bases and J lost 4 bases. Per germline, CDR1 ENHRY and CDR2 SYGVKD.

The rearrangement links TRBV25-1 to TRBJ2-6, with 7 nucleotides matching TRBD1. This CDR3 contains 17 residues. Germline lookup yields CDR1 MGHDK and CDR2 SYGVNS. After removal of 2 bases from V and 3 bases from J, the junction contained 7 bases not matched to a gene. The CDR3 DNA reads TGTGCCAGCAGTGAAAAGGCAGGGGGTGTTGGGGCCAACGTCCTGACTTTC. Its translation is CASSEKAGGVGANVLTF.

The V and J genes are TRBV5-8 and TRBJ2-1, with TRBD2 matching over 11 bases. CDR1 is SGHTS, CDR2 YDEGEE, per germline. V shed 6 bases, J shed 6 bases, and the junction held 5 bases outside the gene matches. This CDR3 has 14 residues. The CDR3 DNA is TGTGCCAGCACCGGGACTAGCGGTAGCAATGAGCAGTTCTTC. Translation gives CASTGTSGSNEQFF.

The chain uses TRBV6-6 and TRBJ2-4; 11 positions agree with TRBD1. The length of the CDR3 is 16 residues. The germline V gene encodes CDR1 MNHNY and CDR2 SVGAGI (reference sequence). With 6 bases clipped from V and 7 bases from J, the junction kept 11 bases outside the gene matches. CDR3 residues: CASRVRDRGVDNIQYF. DNA of the CDR3: TGTGCCAGCAGGGTCCGGGACAGGGGGGTGGACAACATTCAGTACTTC.

The chain couples TRBV2 to TRBJ2-4, with unresolved D. Trimming left V 8 bases short and J 0 bases short, with 14 bases between. Per the germline V gene, CDR1 is SNHLY and CDR2 is FYNNEI. The CDR3 length is 15 residues. CDR3 amino acids: CASRNRYLAKNIQYF. The CDR3 bases are TGTGCCAGCCGGAACAGATACCTAGCCAAAAACATTCAGTACTTC.

The genes are TRBV28 and TRBJ2-7, with D perhaps matching TRBD2 (6 bases). CDR3 size: 14 residues. V lost 5 bases and J 11 bases, leaving 22 bases between the germline ends. Germline-derived CDR1 and CDR2 are MDHEN and SYDVKM. Written as DNA, the CDR3 is TGTGCCAGCAGTGCCCCGGCTCGGCGGGGACCTGAGTACTTC. Amino acid sequence: CASSAPARRGPEYF.

The CDR3 bases are TGTGCCAGCAGTAGGGCAGGGGAAGCTTTCTTT. This encodes CASSRAGEAFF. This chain joins TRBV6-5 and TRBJ1-1; perhaps TRBD1 as D (5 bases). Deletions cut 5 bases from V and 8 bases from J, with 9 bases between. The CDR3 contains 11 residues. Germline CDR1 reads MNHEY; CDR2 reads SVGAGI.

This clone was found a few times. The CDR3 nucleotides are TGTGCCAGCAGCCTAACGACAGGTTTAAACACTGAAGCTTTCTTT. Translating it yields CASSLTTGLNTEAFF. The chain couples TRBV14 to TRBJ1-1, with D possibly being TRBD1 (6 bases). CDR1 and CDR2 (germline): SGHDN, FVKESK. The V and J ends lost 4 bases and 2 bases respectively, with 14 bases between them. The CDR3 contains 15 residues.

The chain carries TRBV2 and TRBJ2-2, with 14 bases identical to TRBD2. The CDR3 has 15 residues. Germline CDR1 is SNHLY and CDR2 is FYNNEI. Trimming removed 8 bases from V and 4 bases from J; junction bases left unmatched: 3. CDR3 nucleotide sequence: TGTGCCAGCGGGACTAGCGGGAGCCGCACCGGGGAGCTGTTTTTT. It specifies CASGTSGSRTGELFF.

On this clone itself: A far larger clone is one base from this, pointing to a likely read error. Likely a read error: the CDR3 ends without its conserved phenylalanine or tryptophan. Other nucleotide sequences in the sample specify the same CDR3. The genes are TRBV18 and TRBJ2-6; TRBD2 matches 13 bases. Germline CDR1 reads KGHSH; CDR2 reads LQKENI. The V gene end was trimmed by 1 base and the J gene end by 1 base; junction bases not matched to a gene: 4. The CDR3 runs 19 residues. The CDR3 region is CASSPLALAGGSGANVLTL. CDR3 DNA: TGTGCCAGCTCACCACTCGCACTAGCGGGAGGGTCTGGGGCCAACGTCCTGACTCTC.

A remark on this clone: A far larger clone is just one base off, so this is likely a read error. V is TRBV7-3 and J is TRBJ2-2, with 10 bases identical to TRBD1. Looked up from germline, CDR1 is SGHTA and CDR2 is FQGTGA. The CDR3 has 17 amino acids. CDR3 protein: CASSLPVRDRGTWELFF. CDR3 nucleotides: TGTGCCAGCAGCTTACCCGTCCGGGACAGGGGCACCTGGGAGCTGTTTTTT.